These 21 T cell receptor beta chains share one sample of origin, sequenced in a study of cytomegalovirus exposure and HLA in healthy donors. The PCR contained 60 Vbeta and 13 Jbeta primers. Sequenced by immunoSEQ multiplex PCR; TCRdb stores in-frame clones only, minus some. The table records more than 150,000 clones, more than 60% of them present only once. The material sequenced was PBMCs. The receptor source for this set is a woman aged 50 to 65 in good health and CMV-seropositive.

The chain has TRBV5-4 and TRBJ1-1; perhaps TRBD1 as D (6 bases). Trimming left V 9 bases short and J 2 bases short, with 17 bases between. Germline loops: CDR1 SGHNT, CDR2 YYREEE (reference sequence). This CDR3 is built from 14 residues. In DNA, the CDR3 is TGTGCCACTTCGGGGTTGGACAGAAACACTGAAGCTTTCTTT. Its protein is CATSGLDRNTEAFF.

This chain joins TRBV6-5 and TRBJ2-7, with 7 bases matching TRBD1. This CDR3 spans 12 amino acids. Germline values: CDR1 MNHEY, CDR2 SVGAGI. V gave up 5 bases and J gave up 4 bases; unmatched junction bases: 2. The CDR3 DNA reads as TGTGCCAGCAGTCGACAGGGTTACGAGCAGTACTTC. Translated: CASSRQGYEQYF.

This CDR3 is CASSVRPGDRGLWSDTQYF. The CDR3, as DNA: TGTGCCAGCAGCGTACGACCGGGGGACAGAGGGCTTTGGTCAGATACGCAGTATTTT. The chain is built from TRBV9 and TRBJ2-3, with D possibly TRBD1 on 7 matching bases. Germline loops: CDR1 SGDLS, CDR2 YYNGEE. The CDR3 loop spans 19 amino acids. V was shortened by 1 base and J by 4 bases, with 25 bases between the two germline ends.

J is TRBJ1-1 and V is TRBV30; D is uncertain. Germline V gene data show CDR1 as GTSNPN and CDR2 as SVGIG (reference sequence). The CDR3 is 13 amino acids. Trimming took off 3 bases at V and 0 bases at J, with 8 bases between the two ends. CDR3 bases: TGTGCCTGGAGCTTCGGTATGAACACTGAAGCTTTCTTT. Translated, it gives CAWSFGMNTEAFF.

This clone has only a few counts. The DNA for the CDR3 is TGTGCCAGCAACGCCGTCCCAGGCAGCTATGGCTACACCTTC. The encoded protein is CASNAVPGSYGYTF. The chain joins TRBV9 to TRBJ1-2; D is undetermined. The V end lost 6 bases, the J end lost 4 bases, and 16 bases lay between the germline ends. CDR3 length: 14 amino acids. The germline gives CDR1 SGDLS, CDR2 YYNGEE.

Only a few counts were recorded for this clone. CDR3 nucleotides: TGCGCCAGCAGCTTGGCCCGGGGGACTAGCGGATACTACAATGAGCAGTTCTTC. Amino acids: CASSLARGTSGYYNEQFF. The chain joins TRBV5-1 to TRBJ2-1, with 11 bases identical to TRBD2. The V segment lost 0 bases and the J segment 3 bases; nucleotides outside the gene matches: 8. Germline lookup yields CDR1 SGHRS and CDR2 YFSETQ. The CDR3 length is 18 residues.

CDR3 amino acids: CASSQDGGRAEFF. The CDR3 DNA follows: TGCGCCAGCAGCCAAGATGGCGGGAGGGCCGAGTTCTTC. This chain links TRBV4-3 with TRBJ2-1, with 9 nucleotides matching TRBD2. The V segment lost 0 bases and the J segment 14 bases; nucleotides outside the gene matches: 5. The CDR3 extends over 13 amino acids. In germline, CDR1 is LGHNA, CDR2 YSLEER.

This clone was seen once. The chain employs TRBV5-1 and TRBJ2-1; a weak D match, TRBD1 (5 bases). Germline CDR1 is SGHRS and CDR2 is YFSETQ. This CDR3 spans 14 amino acids. With 0 bases removed from V and 4 bases from J, the gap between germline ends came to 8 bases. CDR3 DNA sequence: TGCGCCAGCAGCTTGGAGGGGAAGTACAATGAGCAGTTCTTC. This encodes CASSLEGKYNEQFF.

The V gene is TRBV27, the J gene TRBJ2-5; D possibly corresponds to TRBD1 (5 bases). Trimming cost V 0 bases and J 2 bases, with 13 bases left between them. CDR3 size: 16 residues. In germline, CDR1 is MNHEY, CDR2 SMNVEV (reference sequence). The CDR3 DNA reads TGTGCCAGCAGTTTATCTTCGACAGAACTTCAAGAGACCCAGTACTTC. Protein sequence: CASSLSSTELQETQYF.

J is TRBJ2-3 and V is TRBV5-1; 9 bases agree with TRBD2. The V segment lost 6 bases and the J segment 0 bases; nucleotides outside the gene matches: 5. Germline V gene sequence: CDR1 SGHRS, CDR2 YFSETQ. The CDR3 is made up of 15 amino acids. The CDR3 nucleotides are TGCGCCAGCACAGTCCTAGCGGGGAGCACAGATACGCAGTATTTT. It yields the protein CASTVLAGSTDTQYF.

This clone was recorded only once. The chain joins TRBV19 to TRBJ2-7, with TRBD1 identical over 10 bases. CDR3 length: 13 amino acids. V dropped 6 bases and J dropped 3; count of bases not matched to a gene: 2. Germline V gives CDR1 LNHDA, CDR2 SQIVND (reference sequence). The CDR3 DNA reads TGTGCCAGTAGCCGGGACAGGGGCTACGAGCAGTACTTC. This encodes CASSRDRGYEQYF.

This rearrangement joins TRBV7-2 to TRBJ2-7, with TRBD1 identical over 9 bases. Trimming took 0 bases from V and 2 from J; bases not matched to a gene: 5. Germline V gene sequence: CDR1 SGHTA, CDR2 FQGNSA. The CDR3 extends over 16 amino acids. CDR3 region: CASSLAGTGRAYEQYF. The DNA for the CDR3 is TGTGCCAGCAGCTTAGCAGGGACAGGGAGAGCCTACGAGCAGTACTTC.

The chain employs TRBV7-9 and TRBJ1-1; no definite D call. From germline, CDR1 is SEHNR and CDR2 FQNEAQ (reference sequence). Trimming stripped 6 bases from V and 7 bases from J, with 15 bases between. The CDR3 covers 13 residues. The CDR3: CASRPRRHVEAFF. The CDR3 nucleotides read TGTGCCAGCAGACCGAGAAGACACGTTGAAGCTTTCTTT.

This clone has just one count. The chain uses TRBV18 and TRBJ2-2; TRBD1 matches 9 bases. The CDR3 loop spans 17 amino acids. Germline assignment: CDR1 KGHSH and CDR2 LQKENI. Germline trimming cut 3 bases from V and 0 bases from J; bases unmatched to any gene: 5. The CDR3, as DNA: TGTGCCAGCTCACCGGGGACAGGGCGCGCGAACACCGGGGAGCTGTTTTTT. The encoded protein is CASSPGTGRANTGELFF.

This chain links TRBV18 with TRBJ2-7; 7 nucleotides align to TRBD1. The CDR3 is 16 amino acids. The germline V gene encodes CDR1 KGHSH and CDR2 LQKENI. Trimming at V came to 5 bases and at J to 2 bases, leaving 12 bases not matched to a gene. CDR3 sequence reads: CASSSDRAEQAYEQYF. DNA of the CDR3: TGTGCCAGCTCATCCGACAGGGCCGAGCAGGCCTACGAGCAGTACTTC.

This clone was picked up one time. The chain uses TRBV9 and TRBJ2-7; possible D gene TRBD1, 6 bases. Trimming took off 3 bases at V and 5 bases at J, with 12 bases between the two ends. The CDR3 spans 13 residues. CDR1 is SGDLS, CDR2 YYNGEE, per germline. This chain's CDR3 is CASSAAGQNEQYF. In DNA, the CDR3 is TGTGCCAGCAGCGCGGCCGGACAGAACGAGCAGTACTTC.

This chain links TRBV18 with TRBJ2-7; D unclear. Deletions cut 4 bases from V and 5 bases from J, with 18 bases between. This CDR3 is 15 amino acids long. CDR1 and CDR2 (germline): KGHSH, LQKENI. The CDR3 region is CASSLTTQRGHEQYF. CDR3 DNA sequence: TGTGCCAGCTCACTCACCACCCAACGAGGTCACGAGCAGTACTTC.

V gene TRBV5-6 combines with J gene TRBJ2-7; 7 bases are shared with TRBD1. The CDR3 has 12 residues. Germline trimming cut 4 bases from V and 3 bases from J; bases unmatched to any gene: 1. Germline lookup yields CDR1 SGHDT and CDR2 YYEEEE. The CDR3 sequence is CASSRDSYEQYF. In nucleotides, the CDR3 is TGTGCCAGCAGCCGGGACAGCTACGAGCAGTACTTC.

The chain combines TRBV7-8 with TRBJ1-3; the D is unclear. The ends were cut back, 1 base at V and 0 bases at J, with 10 bases in the middle. Germline-derived CDR1 and CDR2 are SGHVS and FQNEAQ. The CDR3 contains 16 residues. For the CDR3, the DNA is TGTGCCAGCAGCTTAGTACCCGGGAGCTCTGGAAACACCATATATTTT. Its protein is CASSLVPGSSGNTIYF.

The chain employs TRBV5-4 and TRBJ1-2, with D possibly TRBD1 on 5 matching bases. The CDR3 spans 15 residues. Germline loops: CDR1 SGHNT, CDR2 YYREEE (reference sequence). V shed 0 bases and J shed 4 bases, with 13 bases lying between them. CDR3 nucleotides: TGTGCCAGCAGCTTGGCCATGACAGCCCCCTATGGCTACACCTTC. Its protein is CASSLAMTAPYGYTF.

The V gene is TRBV30, the J gene TRBJ1-5; 7 nucleotides line up with TRBD1. Germline CDR1 GTSNPN, CDR2 SVGIG (reference sequence). Losses at the gene ends were 2 bases for V and 0 bases for J; bases not matched to a gene: 16. The CDR3 contains 19 residues. The CDR3 DNA sequence: TGTGCCTGGAGTCTGGGTGGGGCAGGGGGTGGTTATAGCAATCAGCCCCAGCATTTT. Translating it yields CAWSLGGAGGGYSNQPQHF.